The clone carrying this T cell receptor (beta chain) appeared once. The entry originates in a study of blood T cell repertoires in COVID-19. Study summary: PBMCs, B-cell-depleted T cells, or T cells provided the cDNA or gDNA that made up the material.

In the authors' workflow: Nucleated cell counts were estimated from reference gene primer amplification. The protocol was immunoSEQ multiplex PCR, while the TCRdb copy is restricted to in-frame clones and leaves out a portion. That table gives V, J and clone size, and the DNA gave D and trimming. The sample holds roughly 130,000 clones, approximately 84% seen once. V was cut by 6 bases and J by 6 bases, with 11 bases left in between. CDR1 is LNHDA, CDR2 SQIVND, per germline (reference sequence). This CDR3 spans 12 amino acids. This TCR was sampled from a woman younger than 45 who had recovered from COVID-19. The sample was peripheral blood. The chain couples TRBV19 to TRBJ1-1; D is possibly TRBD1 (6 bases). The CDR3 nucleotides are TGTGCCAGTAGCTCAGGGGACCCTGAAGCTTTCTTT. Its protein product is CASSSGDPEAFF.